The 9 T cell receptor beta chains below come from one sample, sequenced in a study of blood T cell repertoires in COVID-19. Assay: immunoSEQ multiplex PCR; the TCRdb copy retains only in-frame clones and omits some. Of roughly 500,000 clones in the sample, around 89% were seen once. The specimen was PBMCs or T cells enriched from blood (not recorded which). These receptors all stem from a woman between 35 and 50 years old who had recovered from COVID-19.

V gene TRBV7-6 combines with J gene TRBJ1-2; D not resolved. This CDR3 comprises 15 residues. The germline gives CDR1 SGHVS, CDR2 FNYEAQ. V lost 1 base to trimming and J lost 7 bases, with 16 bases between them. Here the CDR3 DNA reads TGTGCCAGCAGCTTAGGAGAGGGAAAAATGAGTGGCTACACCTTC. Encoded protein: CASSLGEGKMSGYTF.

The table lists this clone with a count of one. This chain links TRBV4-3 with TRBJ2-2; TRBD1 matches at 8 bases. Germline CDR1 and CDR2: LGHNA and YSLEER. The trim removed 0 bases at V and 5 bases at J, leaving 8 bases unmatched. The CDR3 loop spans 17 amino acids. The CDR3 sequence: CASSQDRGQGWTGELFF. CDR3 nucleotide sequence: TGCGCCAGCAGCCAAGATAGAGGACAGGGCTGGACCGGGGAGCTGTTTTTT.

The V gene is TRBV4-3, the J gene TRBJ1-5; D remains unclear. Trimming cost V 2 bases and J 7 bases, with 9 bases left between them. The CDR3 sequence is 13 residues long. Germline CDR1 reads LGHNA; CDR2 reads YSLEER. The CDR3 loop reads CASSQSQSQPQHF. CDR3 DNA: TGCGCCAGCAGCCAATCTCAGTCACAGCCCCAGCATTTT.

V and J are TRBV19 and TRBJ1-2; D gene unclear. The CDR3 loop spans 15 amino acids. V was clipped by 5 bases and J by 3 bases, with 16 bases between them. Germline V lookup: CDR1 LNHDA, CDR2 SQIVND (reference sequence). The CDR3 DNA reads as TGTGCCAGTAGTCCAAGCCCCACTGGAGACTATGGCTACACCTTC. This codes for CASSPSPTGDYGYTF. Variable domain in full (rest from reference TRBV19 and TRBJ1-2): DGGITQSPKYLFRKEGQNVTLSCEQNLNHDAMYWYRQDPGQGLRLIYYSQIVNDFQKGDIAEGYSVSREKKESFPLTVTSAQKNPTAFYLCASSPSPTGDYGYTFGSGTRLTVV.

The chain employs TRBV5-1 and TRBJ2-1; the match to TRBD2 covers 8 bases. Trimming at V came to 4 bases and at J to 3 bases, leaving 15 bases not matched to a gene. The CDR3 has 18 amino acids. Germline loops: CDR1 SGHRS, CDR2 YFSETQ. Here the CDR3 reads CASSPQVLAGPLYNEQFF. Written as DNA, the CDR3 is TGCGCCAGCAGCCCCCAGGTTTTAGCGGGGCCCCTCTACAATGAGCAGTTCTTC.

This clone occurred once. This rearrangement joins TRBV19 to TRBJ1-5; D is possibly TRBD1 (5 bases). V was trimmed by 7 bases and J by 6 bases, leaving 16 bases between them. There are 14 residues in the CDR3. Germline V gene sequence: CDR1 LNHDA, CDR2 SQIVND (reference sequence). For the CDR3, the DNA is TGTGCCAGTACCCCGGGGAGGGGAGGTCAGCCCCAGCATTTT. Translation: CASTPGRGGQPQHF.

Of note for this clone: The sample contains more than one DNA sequence encoding this CDR3. The CDR3 DNA follows: TGTGCCAGTAGTATACGGACTAGCGGGTCGGAGACCCAGTACTTC. Protein sequence: CASSIRTSGSETQYF. The rearrangement links TRBV19 to TRBJ2-5; 11 bases fit TRBD2. V dropped 2 bases and J dropped 5; count of bases not matched to a gene: 4. Germline-derived CDR1 and CDR2 are LNHDA and SQIVND (reference sequence). The CDR3 is 15 residues long.

The chain uses TRBV5-4 and TRBJ1-2; TRBD1 aligns across 10 bases. CDR3 length: 14 amino acids. Germline V lookup: CDR1 SGHNT, CDR2 YYREEE (reference sequence). V shed 3 bases, J shed 8 bases, and the junction held 7 bases outside the gene matches. DNA of the CDR3: TGTGCCAGCAGCTCCGGACAGGGGGGATTAGGCTACACCTTC. It yields the protein CASSSGQGGLGYTF. The whole variable domain, filled in from reference TRBV5-4 and TRBJ1-2, reads ETGVTQSPTHLIKTRGQQVTLRCSSQSGHNTVSWYQQALGQGPQFIFQYYREEENGRGNFPPRFSGLQFPNYSSELNVNALELDDSALYLCASSSGQGGLGYTFGSGTRLTVV.

The chain joins TRBV13 to TRBJ1-4, with a possible D match to TRBD1 (5 bases). In germline, CDR1 is PRHDT, CDR2 FYEKMQ (reference sequence). There are 15 residues in the CDR3. The ends were cut back, 4 bases at V and 11 bases at J, with 20 bases in the middle. CDR3 sequence: CASSSQGAGKGKLFF. The DNA for the CDR3 is TGTGCCAGCAGCTCCCAAGGGGCTGGGAAGGGGAAACTGTTTTTT.